The T cell receptor beta chain under discussion was sequenced for a study of blood T cell repertoires in COVID-19. The wider study: Samples representing acute and convalescent COVID-19 were sourced from the United States, Italy and Spain. T cells, B-cell-depleted T cells, or PBMCs supplied cDNA or gDNA.

The CDR3 spans 15 residues. In germline, CDR1 is GTSNPN, CDR2 SVGIG (reference sequence). V was cut by 0 bases and J by 5 bases, with 16 bases left in between. Original processing methods: Quantification of nucleated cells was approximated via reference gene primer amplification. Only in-frame clones appear in the TCRdb table, and some are missing; sequencing was by immunoSEQ multiplex PCR. V and J calls plus clone size are reproduced from that table; the DNA served to infer D and trimming. The repertoire has 250,000 to 300,000 clones, roughly 89% of them found once; the top ten carry about 4.6%. Sequencing was carried out using peripheral blood. This TCR was sampled from a woman between 40 and 55 years old who had recovered from COVID-19. The rearrangement joins TRBV30 to TRBJ2-5; D remains unclear. The CDR3 loop reads CAWSVMAGHGETQYF. In DNA form, the CDR3 reads TGTGCCTGGAGTGTAATGGCTGGGCATGGGGAGACCCAGTACTTC. Variable domain in full (rest from reference TRBV30 and TRBJ2-5): SQTIHQWPATLVQPVGSPLSLECTVEGTSNPNLYWYRQAAGRGLQLLFYSVGIGQISSEVPQNLSASRPQDRQFILSSKKLLLSDSGFYLCAWSVMAGHGETQYFGPGTRLLVL.